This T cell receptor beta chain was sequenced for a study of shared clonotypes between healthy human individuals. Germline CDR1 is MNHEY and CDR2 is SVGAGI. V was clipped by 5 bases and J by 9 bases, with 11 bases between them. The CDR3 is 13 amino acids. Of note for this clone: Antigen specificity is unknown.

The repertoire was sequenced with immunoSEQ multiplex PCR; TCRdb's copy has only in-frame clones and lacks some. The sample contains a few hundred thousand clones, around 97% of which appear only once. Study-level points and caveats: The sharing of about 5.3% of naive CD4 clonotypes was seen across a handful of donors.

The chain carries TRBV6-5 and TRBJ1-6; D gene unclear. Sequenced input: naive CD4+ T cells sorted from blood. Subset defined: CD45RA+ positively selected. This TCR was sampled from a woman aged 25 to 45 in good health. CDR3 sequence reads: CASSDLRGSPLHF. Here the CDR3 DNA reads TGTGCCAGCAGTGACCTCCGGGGTTCACCCCTCCACTTT.